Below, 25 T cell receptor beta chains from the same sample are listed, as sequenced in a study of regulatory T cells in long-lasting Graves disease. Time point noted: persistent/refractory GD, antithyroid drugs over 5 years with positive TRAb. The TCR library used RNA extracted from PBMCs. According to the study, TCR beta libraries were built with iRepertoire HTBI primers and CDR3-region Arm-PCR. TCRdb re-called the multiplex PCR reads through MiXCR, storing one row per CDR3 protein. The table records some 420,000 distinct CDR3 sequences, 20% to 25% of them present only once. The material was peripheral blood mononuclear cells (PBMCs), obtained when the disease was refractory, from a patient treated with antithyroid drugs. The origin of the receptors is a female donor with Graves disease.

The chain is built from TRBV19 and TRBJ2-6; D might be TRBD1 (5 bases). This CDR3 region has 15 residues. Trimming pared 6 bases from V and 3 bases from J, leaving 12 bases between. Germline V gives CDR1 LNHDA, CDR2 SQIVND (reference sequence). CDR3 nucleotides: TGTGCCAGTAGGGACCAGGGCGGTGGGGCCAACGTCCTGACTTTC. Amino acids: CASRDQGGGANVLTF.

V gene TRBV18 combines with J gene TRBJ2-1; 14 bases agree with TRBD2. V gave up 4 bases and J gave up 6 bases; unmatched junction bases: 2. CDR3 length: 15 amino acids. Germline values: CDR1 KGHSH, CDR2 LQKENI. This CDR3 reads CASSQGLAGVNEQFF. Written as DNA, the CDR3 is TGTGCCAGCTCACAGGGACTAGCGGGAGTCAATGAGCAGTTCTTC.

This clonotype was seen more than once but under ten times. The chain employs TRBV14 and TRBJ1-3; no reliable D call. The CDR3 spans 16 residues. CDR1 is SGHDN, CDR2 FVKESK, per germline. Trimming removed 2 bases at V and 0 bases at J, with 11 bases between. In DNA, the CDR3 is TGTGCCAGCAGCCAATTCCGGGGTCACTCTGGAAACACCATATATTTT. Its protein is CASSQFRGHSGNTIYF.

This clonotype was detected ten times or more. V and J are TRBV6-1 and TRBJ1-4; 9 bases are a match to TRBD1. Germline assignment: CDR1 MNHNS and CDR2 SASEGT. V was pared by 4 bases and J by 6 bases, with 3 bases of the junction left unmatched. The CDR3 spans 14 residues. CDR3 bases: TGTGCCAGCAGTGGACGGACAGGGGATGAAAAACTGTTTTTT. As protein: CASSGRTGDEKLFF.

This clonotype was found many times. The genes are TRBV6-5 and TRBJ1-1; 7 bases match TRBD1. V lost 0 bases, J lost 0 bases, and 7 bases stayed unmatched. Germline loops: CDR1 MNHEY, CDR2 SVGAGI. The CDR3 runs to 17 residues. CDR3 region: CASSYSGPQGLNTEAFF. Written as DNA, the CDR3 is TGTGCCAGCAGTTACTCAGGTCCACAGGGGCTGAACACTGAAGCTTTCTTT.

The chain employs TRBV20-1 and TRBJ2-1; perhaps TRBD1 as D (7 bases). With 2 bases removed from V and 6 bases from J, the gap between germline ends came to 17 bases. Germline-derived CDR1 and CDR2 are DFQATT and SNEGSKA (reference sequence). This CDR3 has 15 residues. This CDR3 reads CSARKPGGIGNEQFF. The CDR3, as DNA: TGCAGTGCTAGAAAACCAGGGGGGATCGGCAATGAGCAGTTCTTC.

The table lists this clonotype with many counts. This chain's CDR3 is CASSLDEGHYGYTF. For the CDR3, the DNA is TGTGCCAGCAGCTTAGATGAGGGACACTATGGCTACACCTTC. This chain connects TRBV7-9 to TRBJ1-2; weak D call: TRBD1 (5 bases). There are 14 residues in the CDR3. Looked up from germline, CDR1 is SEHNR and CDR2 is FQNEAQ (reference sequence). Trimming stripped 1 base from V and 3 bases from J, with 9 bases between.

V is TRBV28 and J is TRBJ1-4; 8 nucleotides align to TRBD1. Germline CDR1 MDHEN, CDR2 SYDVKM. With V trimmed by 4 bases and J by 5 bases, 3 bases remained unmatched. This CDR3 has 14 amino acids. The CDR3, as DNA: TGTGCCAGCAGTTGGGACAGGCAAAATGAAAAACTGTTTTTT. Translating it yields CASSWDRQNEKLFF.

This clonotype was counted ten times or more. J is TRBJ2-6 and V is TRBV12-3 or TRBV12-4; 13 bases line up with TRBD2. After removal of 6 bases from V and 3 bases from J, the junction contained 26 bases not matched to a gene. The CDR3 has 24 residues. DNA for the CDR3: TGTGCCAGCAGCGACCGACGCCGAGGACTAGCGGGGGACTCCTCTTGGAGTGGGGCCAACGTCCTGACTTTC. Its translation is CASSDRRRGLAGDSSWSGANVLTF.

DNA for the CDR3: TGTGCCAGCAGCCAAGATAGATTCTCTGGAAACACCATATATTTT. Amino acid sequence: CASSQDRFSGNTIYF. The V call is TRBV11-2, the J call TRBJ1-3; unclear D gene. Between the trimmed V and J ends, which lost 5 bases and 0 bases, there was a span of 11 bases. In germline, CDR1 is SGHAT, CDR2 FQNNGV. The CDR3 totals 15 residues.

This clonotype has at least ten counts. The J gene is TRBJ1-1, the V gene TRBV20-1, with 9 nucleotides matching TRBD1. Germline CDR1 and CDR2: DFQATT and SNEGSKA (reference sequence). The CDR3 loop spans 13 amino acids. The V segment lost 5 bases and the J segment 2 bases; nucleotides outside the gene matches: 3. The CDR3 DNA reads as TGCAGTGCTCGGACAGGGGTTAACACTGAAGCTTTCTTT. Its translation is CSARTGVNTEAFF.

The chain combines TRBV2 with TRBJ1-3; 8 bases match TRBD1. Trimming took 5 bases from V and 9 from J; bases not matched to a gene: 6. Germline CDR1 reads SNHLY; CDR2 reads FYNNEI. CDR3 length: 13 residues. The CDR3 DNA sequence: TGTGCCAGCAGTCAGGGGGCGGCCGGCACCATATATTTT. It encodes CASSQGAAGTIYF.

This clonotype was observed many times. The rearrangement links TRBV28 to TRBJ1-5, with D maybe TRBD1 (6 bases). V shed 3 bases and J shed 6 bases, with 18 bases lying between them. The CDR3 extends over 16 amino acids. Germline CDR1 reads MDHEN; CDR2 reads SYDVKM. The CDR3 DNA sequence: TGTGCCAGCAGTTTTAGTCGGGGGCTAGAGTTTCAGCCCCAGCATTTT. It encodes CASSFSRGLEFQPQHF.

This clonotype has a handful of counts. Here the CDR3 reads CASSLGPPQLYEQYF. CDR3 nucleotides: TGTGCCAGCAGCTTAGGTCCACCCCAACTCTACGAGCAGTACTTC. The V and J genes are TRBV11-3 and TRBJ2-7; unclear D gene. This CDR3 spans 15 amino acids. The V gene's germline CDR1 is SGHNT and CDR2 YENEEA. With 1 base removed from V and 3 bases from J, the gap between germline ends came to 13 bases.

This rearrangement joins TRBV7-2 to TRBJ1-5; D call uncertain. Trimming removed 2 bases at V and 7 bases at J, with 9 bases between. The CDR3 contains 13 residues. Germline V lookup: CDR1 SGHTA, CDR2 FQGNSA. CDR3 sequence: CASSLWVDQPQHF. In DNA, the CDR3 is TGTGCCAGCAGCTTATGGGTCGACCAGCCCCAGCATTTT.

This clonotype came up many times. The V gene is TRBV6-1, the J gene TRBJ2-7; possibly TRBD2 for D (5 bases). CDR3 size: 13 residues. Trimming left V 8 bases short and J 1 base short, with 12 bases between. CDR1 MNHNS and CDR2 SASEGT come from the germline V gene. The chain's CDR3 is CASLAGGSYEQYF. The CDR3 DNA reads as TGTGCCAGCTTGGCAGGAGGTTCCTACGAGCAGTACTTC.

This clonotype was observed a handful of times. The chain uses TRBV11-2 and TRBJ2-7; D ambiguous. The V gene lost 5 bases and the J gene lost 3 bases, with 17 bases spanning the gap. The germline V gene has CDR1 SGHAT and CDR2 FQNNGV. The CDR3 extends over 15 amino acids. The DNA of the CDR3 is TGTGCCAGCAGCCTTATAAGTTCGGACGACTACGAGCAGTACTTC. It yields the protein CASSLISSDDYEQYF.

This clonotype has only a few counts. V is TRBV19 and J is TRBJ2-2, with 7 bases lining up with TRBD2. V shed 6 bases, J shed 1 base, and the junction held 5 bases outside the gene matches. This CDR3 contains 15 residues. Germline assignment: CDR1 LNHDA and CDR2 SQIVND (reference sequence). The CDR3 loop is CASREGTMNTGELFF. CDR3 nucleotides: TGTGCCAGTAGGGAAGGGACTATGAACACCGGGGAGCTGTTTTTT.

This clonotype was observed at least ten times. The CDR3 coding sequence is TGTGCCAGCAGATACAGGGGAGAAGAGACCCAGTACTTC. It specifies CASRYRGEETQYF. The genes are TRBV5-8 and TRBJ2-5, with 7 positions matching TRBD1. The CDR3 sequence is 13 residues long. Germline V CDR1 and CDR2: SGHTS, YDEGEE. The V gene end was trimmed by 5 bases and the J gene end by 3 bases; junction bases not matched to a gene: 4.

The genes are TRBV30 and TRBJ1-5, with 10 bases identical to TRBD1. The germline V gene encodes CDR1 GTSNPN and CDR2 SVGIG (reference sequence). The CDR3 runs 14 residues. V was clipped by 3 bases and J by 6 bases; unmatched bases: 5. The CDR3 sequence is CAWRETGGGQPQHF. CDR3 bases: TGTGCCTGGAGGGAGACAGGGGGCGGTCAGCCCCAGCATTTT.

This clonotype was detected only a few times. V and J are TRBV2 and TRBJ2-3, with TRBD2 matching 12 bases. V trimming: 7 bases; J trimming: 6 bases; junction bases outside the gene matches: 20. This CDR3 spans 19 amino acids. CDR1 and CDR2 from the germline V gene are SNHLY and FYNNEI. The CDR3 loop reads CASTPQGLAGLTVGDTQYF. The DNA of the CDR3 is TGTGCCAGCACCCCCCAAGGACTAGCGGGACTAACGGTCGGGGATACGCAGTATTTT.

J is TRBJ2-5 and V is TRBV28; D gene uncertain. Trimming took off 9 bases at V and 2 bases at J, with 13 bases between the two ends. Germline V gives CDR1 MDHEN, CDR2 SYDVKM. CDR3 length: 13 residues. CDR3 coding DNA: TGTGCCAGTGGTCAGCTACAACAAGAGACCCAGTACTTC. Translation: CASGQLQQETQYF.

The CDR3 DNA reads as TGTGCCAGCAGCCGCGTTGGAGGGGCCAACGTCCTGACTTTC. It encodes CASSRVGGANVLTF. The chain joins TRBV28 to TRBJ2-6; D is unresolved. CDR1 MDHEN and CDR2 SYDVKM come from the germline V gene. CDR3 size: 14 residues. The V end was cut by 6 bases, the J end by 4 bases, with 10 bases between.

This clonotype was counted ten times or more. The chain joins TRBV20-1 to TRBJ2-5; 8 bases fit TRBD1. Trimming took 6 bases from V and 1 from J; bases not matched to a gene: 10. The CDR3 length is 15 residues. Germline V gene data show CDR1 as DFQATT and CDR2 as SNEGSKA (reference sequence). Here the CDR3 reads CSATGQGSSQETQYF. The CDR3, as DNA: TGCAGTGCGACCGGACAGGGAAGCTCCCAAGAGACCCAGTACTTC.

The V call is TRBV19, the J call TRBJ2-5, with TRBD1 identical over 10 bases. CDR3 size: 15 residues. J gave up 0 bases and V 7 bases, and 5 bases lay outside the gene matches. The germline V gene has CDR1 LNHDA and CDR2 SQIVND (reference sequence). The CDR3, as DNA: TGTGCCAGTACCCCGGACAGGGGGTACCAAGAGACCCAGTACTTC. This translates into CASTPDRGYQETQYF. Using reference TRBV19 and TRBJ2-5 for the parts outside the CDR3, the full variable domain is DGGITQSPKYLFRKEGQNVTLSCEQNLNHDAMYWYRQDPGQGLRLIYYSQIVNDFQKGDIAEGYSVSREKKESFPLTVTSAQKNPTAFYLCASTPDRGYQETQYFGPGTRLLVL.